The 19 T cell receptor beta chains in this list originate from one sample, sequenced in a study of human T cells and chemical hapten exposure. Time point described: patch test 2, 6 weeks after DPC sensitization. Treatment described: therapeutic diphenylcyclopropenone sensitization with weekly scalp DPC. TCRdb independently ran MiXCR on the RACE reads; one entry per CDR3 protein. The data show over 40,000 distinct CDR3 sequences, approximately 3.3% seen once. Sequences were derived from whole blood, sampled in connection with sensitization to the hapten diphenylcyclopropenone (DPC). The receptors come from a man between 35 and 55 years old with alopecia areata. Some clones in this sample may be carry-over from other donors' samples.

There are a few counts of this clonotype. This chain links TRBV15 with TRBJ2-1; D is unclear. Trimming took 0 bases from V and 6 from J, leaving 15 bases between them. From germline, CDR1 is LNHNV and CDR2 YYDKDF (reference sequence). CDR3 length: 16 amino acids. Here the CDR3 DNA reads TGTGCCACCAGCAGAGATCGATCGTCCTTTTCCAATGAGCAGTTCTTC. Its protein product is CATSRDRSSFSNEQFF.

Ten or more counts support this clonotype. The chain is built from TRBV4-3 and TRBJ2-7; D is unresolved. This CDR3 has 14 amino acids. Germline CDR1 LGHNA, CDR2 YSLEER. Trimming stripped 0 bases from V and 6 bases from J, with 12 bases between. Here the CDR3 reads CASSQDKGPGEQYF. The DNA of the CDR3 is TGCGCCAGCAGCCAAGATAAGGGTCCGGGCGAGCAGTACTTC.

This clonotype was seen ten or more times. The CDR3 loop is CASSHEAGAYEQYF. The CDR3 nucleotides read TGTGCCAGCAGCCACGAAGCGGGAGCCTACGAGCAGTACTTC. The genes are TRBV3-1 and TRBJ2-7, with 8 bases that match TRBD2. The germline CDR1 and CDR2 sequences are LGHDT and YNNKEL (reference sequence). This CDR3 has 14 residues. The junction had 3 bases not matched to a gene; V was cut back by 3 bases and J by 2 bases.

The sample holds many counts of this clonotype. A read error may produce the germline difference seen at one junction end. The chain employs TRBV7-9 and TRBJ2-5; the D call may be TRBD1 or TRBD2 (5 bases each). Per germline, CDR1 SEHNR and CDR2 FQNEAQ (reference sequence). The CDR3 length is 18 residues. In DNA form, the CDR3 reads TGTGCCAGCAGCTCGACTATCCTTAGGGGATTTTACCAGGAGACCCAGTACTTC. Protein sequence: CASSSTILRGFYQETQYF.

This clonotype was seen ten or more times. The CDR3 is CASSQPGAYEQYF. The CDR3 region has the DNA TGTGCCAGCAGCCAACCGGGGGCCTACGAGCAGTACTTC. The chain has TRBV4-2 and TRBJ2-7; a weak D match, TRBD2 (6 bases). V lost 2 bases to trimming and J lost 2 bases, with 7 bases between them. CDR1 LGHNA and CDR2 YNFKEQ come from the germline V gene. CDR3 length equals 13 residues.

This clonotype has a count of ten or more. The J gene is TRBJ2-5, the V gene TRBV5-4; no definite D call. Trimming took 3 bases from V and 1 from J, leaving 19 bases between them. The germline V gene has CDR1 SGHNT and CDR2 YYREEE (reference sequence). The CDR3 totals 17 residues. CDR3 sequence reads: CASSSYFAGSVQETQYF. In nucleotides, the CDR3 is TGTGCCAGCAGCTCGTACTTCGCTGGCAGTGTCCAAGAGACCCAGTACTTC. Supplemented by reference TRBV5-4 and TRBJ2-5, the full variable domain reads ETGVTQSPTHLIKTRGQQVTLRCSSQSGHNTVSWYQQALGQGPQFIFQYYREEENGRGNFPPRFSGLQFPNYSSELNVNALELDDSALYLCASSSYFAGSVQETQYFGPGTRLLVL.

This clonotype was seen at least ten times. The CDR3 bases are TGCGCCAGCAGCTTTAGAGCGGTGGGGGGGAGCTCCTACAATGAGCAGTTCTTC. Translating it yields CASSFRAVGGSSYNEQFF. The chain links TRBV5-1 to TRBJ2-1; TRBD2 matches 7 bases. The CDR3 covers 18 residues. Germline CDR1 is SGHRS and CDR2 is YFSETQ. V lost 2 bases to trimming and J lost 0 bases; unmatched junction nucleotides: 11.

Only a few counts were recorded for this clonotype. The rearrangement links TRBV10-3 to TRBJ2-7, with 11 bases that match TRBD2. The CDR3 covers 17 residues. After removal of 5 bases from V and 2 bases from J, the junction contained 11 bases not matched to a gene. Germline V gene sequence: CDR1 ENHRY, CDR2 SYGVKD. The CDR3 DNA follows: TGTGCCATCAGTCCGTTCACTAGCGGGAGAGGGACCTACGAGCAGTACTTC. It codes for CAISPFTSGRGTYEQYF.

This clonotype was observed many times. V is TRBV5-1 and J is TRBJ2-3; D ambiguous. The CDR3 runs 13 residues. Germline V CDR1 and CDR2: SGHRS, YFSETQ. V was clipped by 4 bases and J by 4 bases, with 10 bases between them. CDR3 loop: CASSLLKADTQYF. The CDR3 DNA follows: TGCGCCAGCAGCCTCCTGAAAGCAGATACGCAGTATTTT.

The V call is TRBV30, the J call TRBJ1-5; TRBD1 might be the D (6 bases). CDR1 and CDR2 (germline): GTSNPN, SVGIG (reference sequence). The CDR3 runs to 13 residues. V was clipped by 4 bases and J by 9 bases, with 16 bases between them. The chain's CDR3 is CAWNSGASGPQHF. DNA of the CDR3: TGTGCCTGGAATTCGGGGGCGTCGGGGCCCCAGCATTTT.

At least ten counts were recorded for this clonotype. The rearrangement uses TRBV7-2 and TRBJ2-2; TRBD1 or TRBD2 may be the D gene (5 bases each). Trimming removed 4 bases at V and 1 base at J, with 10 bases between. Germline V lookup: CDR1 SGHTA, CDR2 FQGNSA. This CDR3 is built from 15 residues. Written as DNA, the CDR3 is TGTGCCAGCAGCTGGGGACCGTGGAACACCGGGGAGCTGTTTTTT. Translation: CASSWGPWNTGELFF.

This clonotype appeared a few times. This chain joins TRBV19 and TRBJ1-5; 11 bases are shared with TRBD1. Per germline, CDR1 LNHDA and CDR2 SQIVND (reference sequence). The J segment lost 4 bases and the V segment lost 7 bases, leaving 12 bases of the junction unmatched. This CDR3 is built from 17 residues. The CDR3 coding sequence is TGTGCCAGTAAATGGGCGGCGGGGACAGGGGGAAATCAGCCCCAGCATTTT. It is translated as CASKWAAGTGGNQPQHF. Based on the CDR3 plus reference TRBV19 and TRBJ1-5, the full variable domain is DGGITQSPKYLFRKEGQNVTLSCEQNLNHDAMYWYRQDPGQGLRLIYYSQIVNDFQKGDIAEGYSVSREKKESFPLTVTSAQKNPTAFYLCASKWAAGTGGNQPQHFGDGTRLSIL.

This clonotype was detected only a few times. This chain joins TRBV10-3 and TRBJ1-1; D uncertain. Germline loops: CDR1 ENHRY, CDR2 SYGVKD. The V end was cut by 0 bases, the J end by 8 bases, with 4 bases between. This CDR3 spans 11 amino acids. CDR3 sequence: CAISESREAFF. The CDR3 DNA reads as TGTGCCATCAGTGAGTCAAGGGAAGCTTTCTTT.

This clonotype has a count of ten or more. This chain joins TRBV19 and TRBJ1-2; D ambiguous. Germline V CDR1 and CDR2: LNHDA, SQIVND (reference sequence). This CDR3 comprises 10 residues. The ends were cut back, 8 bases at V and 6 bases at J, with 7 bases in the middle. CDR3 nucleotides: TGTGCCAGTCATAAGGATGGCTACACCTTC. The encoded protein is CASHKDGYTF.

There are many counts of this clonotype. The chain joins TRBV19 to TRBJ2-3; 8 nucleotides align to TRBD1. The CDR3 sequence is 16 residues long. With 5 bases clipped from V and 1 base from J, the junction kept 8 bases outside the gene matches. The germline V gene encodes CDR1 LNHDA and CDR2 SQIVND (reference sequence). The CDR3: CASSHLGQGGTDTQYF. For the CDR3, the DNA is TGTGCCAGTAGTCACCTTGGACAGGGAGGCACAGATACGCAGTATTTT.

This clonotype has at least ten counts. The V and J genes are TRBV7-7 and TRBJ2-3, with D unclear. In germline, CDR1 is SSHAT, CDR2 FNYEAQ (reference sequence). V was trimmed by 1 base and J by 1 base, leaving 3 bases between them. CDR3 size: 13 residues. The CDR3 sequence is CASSLDRTDTQYF. In nucleotides, the CDR3 is TGTGCCAGCAGCTTAGACCGCACAGATACGCAGTATTTT.

Ten or more counts support this clonotype. This chain links TRBV12-3 or TRBV12-4 with TRBJ2-1, with TRBD1 matching 9 bases. The CDR3 has 15 residues. V was pared by 6 bases and J by 7 bases, with 10 bases of the junction left unmatched. Written as DNA, the CDR3 is TGTGCCAGCAGCCGACCGGGACAGGGTACGAATGAGCAGTTCTTC. Protein sequence: CASSRPGQGTNEQFF.

This clonotype was counted ten times or more. The J gene is TRBJ2-3, the V gene TRBV7-6; 13 bases map to TRBD2. CDR1 and CDR2 (germline): SGHVS, FNYEAQ. The CDR3 loop spans 15 amino acids. With V trimmed by 7 bases and J by 4 bases, 5 bases remained unmatched. The CDR3 sequence: CASTPLAGGPDTQYF. CDR3 DNA: TGTGCCAGCACCCCACTAGCGGGAGGGCCAGATACGCAGTATTTT. Combining the CDR3 with reference TRBV7-6 and TRBJ2-3 gives the whole variable domain GAGVSQSPRYKVTKRGQDVALRCDPISGHVSLYWYRQALGQGPEFLTYFNYEAQQDKSGLPNDRFSAERPEGSISTLTIQRTEQRDSAMYRCASTPLAGGPDTQYFGPGTRLTVL.

Ten or more counts support this clonotype. The rearrangement links TRBV20-1 to TRBJ2-1; 7 bases line up with TRBD2. The CDR3 length is 16 residues. After removal of 0 bases from V and 0 bases from J, the junction contained 5 bases not matched to a gene. The V gene's germline CDR1 is DFQATT and CDR2 SNEGSKA (reference sequence). The CDR3 DNA sequence: TGCAGTGCTAGAGATCCCGGACTAGGCTCCTACAATGAGCAGTTCTTC. This codes for CSARDPGLGSYNEQFF.